The 27 T cell receptor beta chains below come from one sample, sequenced in a study of blood T cell repertoires in COVID-19. This table comes from immunoSEQ multiplex PCR, and its TCRdb copy is limited to in-frame clones, with some not included. The data show about 350,000 clones, approximately 86% seen once. Sequencing was done on a sample of peripheral blood. These receptor sequences come from a woman in her sixties with COVID-19, enrolled during active disease.

V and J are TRBV11-3 and TRBJ2-2; 10 bases agree with TRBD1. This CDR3 comprises 14 residues. Germline V gives CDR1 SGHNT, CDR2 YENEEA. V lost 5 bases, J lost 5 bases, and 2 bases stayed unmatched. The CDR3 bases are TGTGCCAGCAGCGCGGGACAGGGGACCGGGGAGCTGTTTTTT. Translated: CASSAGQGTGELFF.

This chain joins TRBV5-1 and TRBJ1-3; D might be TRBD1 (6 bases). CDR3 length equals 14 residues. Trimming took off 2 bases at V and 8 bases at J, with 14 bases between the two ends. From germline, CDR1 is SGHRS and CDR2 YFSETQ. CDR3 DNA sequence: TGCGCCAGCAGCTTACAGGGCAATGCGGACACCATATATTTT. Its translation is CASSLQGNADTIYF.

This chain uses TRBV15 with TRBJ1-6; D ambiguous. In germline, CDR1 is LNHNV, CDR2 YYDKDF (reference sequence). V lost 0 bases and J lost 1, with 7 bases in between. The CDR3 is 16 amino acids. The CDR3: CATSREMASYNSPLHF. The CDR3 coding sequence is TGTGCCACCAGCAGAGAGATGGCTTCCTATAATTCACCCCTCCACTTT.

The gene calls are TRBV20-1 and TRBJ1-2; TRBD1 matches 7 bases. This CDR3 is built from 14 residues. J gave up 2 bases and V 3 bases, and 6 bases lay outside the gene matches. Germline CDR1 reads DFQATT; CDR2 reads SNEGSKA (reference sequence). The CDR3 region has the DNA TGCAGTGCTAGTCCGGGACAGAACAACTATGGCTACACCTTC. Its translation is CSASPGQNNYGYTF.

The V and J genes are TRBV7-9 and TRBJ2-5, with a weak D call TRBD2 (6 bases). From germline, CDR1 is SEHNR and CDR2 FQNEAQ (reference sequence). The CDR3 has 15 residues. V lost 5 bases and J 1 base, leaving 14 bases between the germline ends. CDR3: CASSHRWGVQETQYF. The CDR3 DNA is TGTGCCAGCAGCCACAGGTGGGGGGTCCAAGAGACCCAGTACTTC.

The chain employs TRBV4-1 and TRBJ2-3, with TRBD1 matching over 7 bases. The V gene's germline CDR1 is MGHRA and CDR2 YSYEKL. The junction had 14 bases not matched to a gene; V was cut back by 4 bases and J by 4 bases. CDR3 size: 17 residues. CDR3 sequence: CASSRNGAGGVADTQYF. In DNA, the CDR3 is TGCGCCAGCAGCCGAAACGGGGCAGGGGGAGTCGCAGATACGCAGTATTTT.

V is TRBV6-1 and J is TRBJ1-5, with 7 bases that match TRBD1. The CDR3 sequence is 16 residues long. The V segment lost 4 bases and the J segment 0 bases; nucleotides outside the gene matches: 6. Per germline, CDR1 MNHNS and CDR2 SASEGT. The CDR3 DNA reads TGTGCCAGCAGTGTCTACAGGGGAGGTAGCAATCAGCCCCAGCATTTT. This encodes CASSVYRGGSNQPQHF.

The rearrangement uses TRBV9 and TRBJ1-2, with TRBD1 matching 9 bases. CDR3 size: 16 residues. The germline V gene encodes CDR1 SGDLS and CDR2 YYNGEE. With 4 bases clipped from V and 5 bases from J, the junction kept 12 bases outside the gene matches. CDR3 bases: TGTGCCAGCAGCCCGCGGGGACAGGGAGGTTGGTATGGCTACACCTTC. It translates to CASSPRGQGGWYGYTF.

The chain links TRBV19 to TRBJ2-7, with a weak D call TRBD1 (7 bases). Per the germline V gene, CDR1 is LNHDA and CDR2 is SQIVND (reference sequence). The germline V and J ends were trimmed by 2 bases and 6 bases, with 14 bases remaining between them. This CDR3 comprises 14 residues. The CDR3 nucleotides read TGTGCCAGTAGTATAATCGCAGGGGGGTCCGAGCAGTACTTC. Translated, it gives CASSIIAGGSEQYF.

The V call is TRBV30, the J call TRBJ2-5; 9 bases match TRBD1. V trimming: 5 bases; J trimming: 3 bases; junction bases outside the gene matches: 7. Germline V lookup: CDR1 GTSNPN, CDR2 SVGIG (reference sequence). The CDR3 extends over 14 amino acids. The CDR3 DNA is TGTGCCTGGGACCCCGGGACAGGGAAAGAGACCCAGTACTTC. Amino acid sequence: CAWDPGTGKETQYF.

The chain joins TRBV7-8 to TRBJ2-3; 11 positions agree with TRBD2. Germline-derived CDR1 and CDR2 are SGHVS and FQNEAQ. The trim removed 5 bases at V and 4 bases at J, leaving 5 bases unmatched. This CDR3 is built from 15 residues. In DNA, the CDR3 is TGTGCCAGCAGCGCCTCTAGCGGGGGGTCAGATACGCAGTATTTT. It is translated as CASSASSGGSDTQYF.

The chain employs TRBV6-1 and TRBJ1-2, with 7 bases aligning to TRBD1. Trimming took 1 base from V and 2 from J; bases not matched to a gene: 10. CDR1 is MNHNS, CDR2 SASEGT, per germline. The CDR3 has 17 residues. DNA of the CDR3: TGTGCCAGCAGTGAAGACTTTACAGGGGAGTTGAACTATGGCTACACCTTC. It encodes CASSEDFTGELNYGYTF.

The V call is TRBV29-1, the J call TRBJ1-5, with D possibly TRBD1 on 5 matching bases. Germline loops: CDR1 SQVTM, CDR2 ANQGSEA. CDR3 length equals 18 residues. V dropped 7 bases and J dropped 4 bases, with 29 bases sitting between them. This chain's CDR3 is CSGPTLVQGYFGNQPQHF. The DNA of the CDR3 is TGCAGCGGACCTACCTTGGTTCAGGGCTATTTTGGTAATCAGCCCCAGCATTTT. Together with reference TRBV29-1 and TRBJ1-5, the CDR3 gives the full variable domain: SAVISQKPSRDICQRGTSLTIQCQVDSQVTMMFWYRQQPGQSLTLIATANQGSEATYESGFVIDKFPISRPNLTFSTLTVSNMSPEDSSIYLCSGPTLVQGYFGNQPQHFGDGTRLSIL.

The rearrangement links TRBV6-6 to TRBJ1-6, with D hard to call. V shed 2 bases and J shed 10 bases, with 12 bases lying between them. The CDR3 has 14 residues. Germline V gene data show CDR1 as MNHNY and CDR2 as SVGAGI (reference sequence). The CDR3 coding sequence is TGTGCCAGCAGTTACGTACTCCAAACCTCACCCCTCCACTTT. This sequence encodes CASSYVLQTSPLHF.

V gene TRBV27 combines with J gene TRBJ2-7; TRBD2 matches 9 bases. Germline CDR1 MNHEY, CDR2 SMNVEV (reference sequence). The CDR3 extends over 16 amino acids. V lost 3 bases, J lost 6 bases, and 12 bases stayed unmatched. In nucleotides, the CDR3 is TGTGCCAGCAGTTTGGGCCGGGGCGGGGGGGGAAGCGAGCAGTACTTC. Encoded protein: CASSLGRGGGGSEQYF.

The rearrangement joins TRBV6-5 to TRBJ2-7; TRBD1 aligns across 9 bases. Germline CDR1 is MNHEY and CDR2 is SVGAGI. V was pared by 1 base and J by 3 bases, with 1 base of the junction left unmatched. The CDR3 sequence is 14 residues long. DNA for the CDR3: TGTGCCAGCAGTTACTTGACAGGGGGCTACGAGCAGTACTTC. This sequence encodes CASSYLTGGYEQYF.

The rearrangement uses TRBV9 and TRBJ2-3, with 8 bases aligning to TRBD2. The germline V gene encodes CDR1 SGDLS and CDR2 YYNGEE. This CDR3 comprises 18 residues. The J segment lost 0 bases and the V segment lost 4 bases, leaving 13 bases of the junction unmatched. In DNA, the CDR3 is TGTGCCAGCAGCTCCCGGGGTAGCGGGGCCCTAAGCACAGATACGCAGTATTTT. Translating it yields CASSSRGSGALSTDTQYF.

This chain connects TRBV18 to TRBJ2-7, with 9 bases that match TRBD1. The germline V gene has CDR1 KGHSH and CDR2 LQKENI. This CDR3 has 14 residues. Unmatched junction bases numbered 1, after V lost 4 bases and J lost 0 bases. The CDR3 reads CASSLGQGSYEQYF. CDR3 in DNA: TGTGCCAGCTCACTGGGACAGGGCTCCTACGAGCAGTACTTC.

The CDR3 DNA reads TGTGCCAGCAGCGCACCCCATGAGAACTCTGGAAACACCATATATTTT. Its protein is CASSAPHENSGNTIYF. The rearrangement links TRBV13 to TRBJ1-3; D ambiguous. V lost 5 bases to trimming and J lost 0 bases, with 14 bases between them. The CDR3 runs 16 residues. Germline V lookup: CDR1 PRHDT, CDR2 FYEKMQ (reference sequence).

This rearrangement joins TRBV6-5 to TRBJ2-7; 10 bases match TRBD1. This CDR3 is built from 14 residues. Unmatched junction bases numbered 10, after V lost 9 bases and J lost 5 bases. Germline V gene lookup returns CDR1 MNHEY and CDR2 SVGAGI. In nucleotides, the CDR3 is TGTGCCAGTACACCGGGACAGGGGATCAACGAGCAGTACTTC. The encoded protein is CASTPGQGINEQYF.

The CDR3 nucleotides are TGTGCCTGGAAGGGGTTCGCAAACACTGAAGCTTTCTTT. This translates into CAWKGFANTEAFF. The chain is built from TRBV30 and TRBJ1-1, with D maybe TRBD1 (5 bases). Germline CDR1 GTSNPN, CDR2 SVGIG (reference sequence). The V and J ends lost 4 bases and 2 bases respectively, with 11 bases between them. The CDR3 consists of 13 residues.

This clone showed up just a few times. This chain's CDR3 is CASSLTGVSNQPQHF. In DNA, the CDR3 is TGTGCCAGCAGTCTAACAGGGGTCAGCAATCAGCCCCAGCATTTT. The J gene is TRBJ1-5, the V gene TRBV27; 7 nucleotides agree with TRBD1. From germline, CDR1 is MNHEY and CDR2 SMNVEV (reference sequence). The CDR3 spans 15 residues. The J segment lost 1 base and the V segment lost 5 bases, leaving 5 bases of the junction unmatched.

This clone was counted once. V is TRBV5-5 and J is TRBJ2-3, with TRBD2 matching over 8 bases. Losses at the gene ends were 4 bases for V and 2 bases for J; bases not matched to a gene: 9. This CDR3 has 16 residues. CDR1 is SGHKS, CDR2 YYEKEE, per germline (reference sequence). CDR3: CASSRPTSDYTDTQYF. The CDR3 bases are TGTGCCAGCAGCAGGCCGACTAGCGATTACACAGATACGCAGTATTTT.

The rearrangement joins TRBV7-7 to TRBJ2-1; TRBD2 might be the D (5 bases). This CDR3 is built from 16 residues. Trimming pared 0 bases from V and 3 bases from J, leaving 12 bases between. CDR1 SSHAT and CDR2 FNYEAQ come from the germline V gene (reference sequence). The CDR3 is CASSLAIGLLYNEQFF. CDR3 bases: TGTGCCAGCAGCTTAGCAATCGGACTCCTCTACAATGAGCAGTTCTTC.

V is TRBV30 and J is TRBJ1-6; TRBD1 is a possible D gene (5 bases). This CDR3 has 13 amino acids. Trimming left V 0 bases short and J 8 bases short, with 8 bases between. Germline lookup yields CDR1 GTSNPN and CDR2 SVGIG (reference sequence). This CDR3 is CAWSVRGDSPLHF. The CDR3 coding sequence is TGTGCCTGGAGTGTACGGGGGGATTCACCCCTCCACTTT. Full variable domain (outside the CDR3, taken from reference TRBV30 and TRBJ1-6): SQTIHQWPATLVQPVGSPLSLECTVEGTSNPNLYWYRQAAGRGLQLLFYSVGIGQISSEVPQNLSASRPQDRQFILSSKKLLLSDSGFYLCAWSVRGDSPLHFGNGTRLTVT.

This chain uses TRBV15 with TRBJ1-5, with 7 bases fitting TRBD1. V gave up 1 base and J gave up 0 bases; unmatched junction bases: 3. Germline CDR1 LNHNV, CDR2 YYDKDF (reference sequence). The CDR3 length is 16 residues. The CDR3 sequence: CATSRARDSSNQPQHF. In DNA, the CDR3 is TGTGCCACCAGCAGAGCCAGGGACAGTAGCAATCAGCCCCAGCATTTT.

This chain uses TRBV5-6 with TRBJ1-3; maybe TRBD1 (6 bases). Deletions cut 4 bases from V and 0 bases from J, with 11 bases between. The CDR3 has 15 amino acids. Looked up from germline, CDR1 is SGHDT and CDR2 is YYEEEE. The CDR3 DNA is TGTGCCAGCAGCCCGGACAGCCTCTCTGGAAACACCATATATTTT. This encodes CASSPDSLSGNTIYF.